This T cell receptor (beta chain) was observed in a study of CD8 T cells in ankylosing spondylitis. Study results and limitations: A motif of 7 or 8 highly homologous TCR beta variants was seen as apparently characteristic of ankylosing spondylitis blood. Enrichment of disease-linked clones was reportedly significant in matched ankylosing spondylitis synovial fluid.

V shed 4 bases and J 7 bases; nucleotides not matched to a gene: 10. CDR1 LGHNA and CDR2 YSLEER come from the germline V gene. The CDR3 spans 15 residues. This clonotype was seen many times. What it binds is unknown. Using quantitative 5'-RACE with molecular barcodes, the authors made TCR beta libraries. MiXCR was run by TCRdb on the 5' RACE reads, yielding one entry per CDR3 protein. The sample records approximately 520,000 distinct CDR3 sequences, less than 6% being singletons. This chain connects TRBV4-3 to TRBJ2-7; 10 bases line up with TRBD2. The sequence was collected from a male donor with ankylosing spondylitis. Sequencing input: blood, either unsorted or a sorted T cell fraction (not recorded which). The CDR3 sequence: CASSPTSGNRWEQYF. The CDR3 nucleotides are TGCGCCAGCAGCCCAACTAGCGGGAATCGGTGGGAGCAGTACTTC.